The rows below give T cell receptor beta chains drawn from one sample of a study of T cells after yellow fever vaccination. TCRdb called the 5' RACE reads again in MiXCR, with one record for every CDR3 protein. The profile shows hundreds of thousands of distinct CDR3 sequences, around an eighth of them singletons. Sequences were derived from PBMCs, sampled on the day of the yellow fever booster vaccination. These receptor sequences come from a man aged 25-45 years who received the YFV17D yellow fever vaccine. Both conserved end residues are part of each CDR3. Fields, in order: D gene, clone size, V gene, J gene, CDR3 length, CDR3 DNA, CDR3 protein. D genes are given only for firm matches. For some rows the clone size is stated as once, few or many, or as a class when expanded; others skip it.

d_call: NA; clone_size: many; v_call: TRBV28; j_call: TRBJ1-4; cdr3_length: 16; cdr3_nt: TGTGCCAGCGGTTTTACAGCCCCAGGGGCTAATGAAAAACTGTTTTTT; cdr3_aa: CASGFTAPGANEKLFF
d_call: NA; clone_size: NA; v_call: TRBV29-1; j_call: TRBJ2-1; cdr3_length: 11; cdr3_nt: TGCAGCGTTGAGTTCTTCTACAATGAGCAGTTC; cdr3_aa: CSVEFFYNEQF
d_call: NA; clone_size: NA; v_call: TRBV7-6; j_call: TRBJ2-7; cdr3_length: 13; cdr3_nt: TGTGCCAGCAGCCGGGACTCAGGATACGAGCAGTACTTC; cdr3_aa: CASSRDSGYEQYF
d_call: NA; clone_size: NA; v_call: TRBV5-1; j_call: TRBJ2-5; cdr3_length: 12; cdr3_nt: TGCGCCAGCAAGGACAGAGGGGAGACCCAGTACTTC; cdr3_aa: CASKDRGETQYF
d_call: TRBD2; clone_size: many; v_call: TRBV7-2; j_call: TRBJ2-7; cdr3_length: 15; cdr3_nt: TGTGCCAGCAGCCCACGGGCTAGCGGAACCTACGAGCAGTACTTC; cdr3_aa: CASSPRASGTYEQYF
d_call: TRBD2; clone_size: NA; v_call: TRBV20-1; j_call: TRBJ2-1; cdr3_length: 14; cdr3_nt: TGCAGTGCCCCACGGACTAGCGGGAGCCATGAGCAGTTCTTC; cdr3_aa: CSAPRTSGSHEQFF
d_call: TRBD1; clone_size: few; v_call: TRBV5-1; j_call: TRBJ1-6; cdr3_length: 15; cdr3_nt: TGCGCCAGCAGACCTTCGGGGACAGGGGATTCACCCCTCCACTTT; cdr3_aa: CASRPSGTGDSPLHF
d_call: NA; clone_size: NA; v_call: TRBV5-1; j_call: TRBJ2-3; cdr3_length: 13; cdr3_nt: TGCGCCAGCAGCTTGGATGTGATGGATACGCAGTATTTT; cdr3_aa: CASSLDVMDTQYF
d_call: NA; clone_size: few; v_call: TRBV5-1; j_call: TRBJ1-4; cdr3_length: 15; cdr3_nt: TGCGCCAGCAGCTTGGAGCGGGGTTCTTGGGAAAAACTGTTTTTT; cdr3_aa: CASSLERGSWEKLFF
d_call: NA; clone_size: NA; v_call: TRBV5-5; j_call: TRBJ2-1; cdr3_length: 16; cdr3_nt: TGTGCCAGCAGCTGGACGGACAGCTACTCCTACAATGAGCAGTTCTTC; cdr3_aa: CASSWTDSYSYNEQFF
d_call: TRBD1; clone_size: few; v_call: TRBV29-1; j_call: TRBJ2-5; cdr3_length: 14; cdr3_nt: TGCAGCGTGCCGGGACAGGGAACGAGAGAGACCCAGTACTTC; cdr3_aa: CSVPGQGTRETQYF
d_call: TRBD2; clone_size: many; v_call: TRBV20-1; j_call: TRBJ2-7; cdr3_length: 14; cdr3_nt: TGCAGTGCTCTTCGCCGGGACTATTCCTACGAGCAGTACTTC; cdr3_aa: CSALRRDYSYEQYF
d_call: TRBD2; clone_size: NA; v_call: TRBV3-1; j_call: TRBJ2-7; cdr3_length: 14; cdr3_nt: TGTGCCAGCGGGACTAGCGGGAGGCCCTACGAGCAGTACTTC; cdr3_aa: CASGTSGRPYEQYF
d_call: NA; clone_size: few; v_call: TRBV18; j_call: TRBJ1-2; cdr3_length: 14; cdr3_nt: TGTGCCAGCTCACCCGAATTGACGGGCTACGGCTACACCTTC; cdr3_aa: CASSPELTGYGYTF
d_call: NA; clone_size: few; v_call: TRBV24-1; j_call: TRBJ2-2; cdr3_length: 12; cdr3_nt: TGTGCCACCAGTGAGTTTACCGGGGAGCTGTTTTTT; cdr3_aa: CATSEFTGELFF
d_call: TRBD2; clone_size: NA; v_call: TRBV20-1; j_call: TRBJ2-1; cdr3_length: 16; cdr3_nt: TGCAGTGCCCCACTAGCGGGAGGGCGTAGGAACAATGAGCAGTTCTTC; cdr3_aa: CSAPLAGGRRNNEQFF
d_call: NA; clone_size: NA; v_call: TRBV29-1; j_call: TRBJ2-7; cdr3_length: 14; cdr3_nt: TGCAGCGTTGAGACAGGATCGGGCTCCTACGAGCAGTACTTC; cdr3_aa: CSVETGSGSYEQYF
d_call: TRBD2; clone_size: NA; v_call: TRBV20-1; j_call: TRBJ2-1; cdr3_length: 15; cdr3_nt: TGCAGTGCTAGTGGCGGGAGGAGGTCCTACAATGAGCAGTTCTTC; cdr3_aa: CSASGGRRSYNEQFF
d_call: NA; clone_size: few; v_call: TRBV7-2; j_call: TRBJ2-5; cdr3_length: 15; cdr3_nt: TGTGCCAGCAGCTTAATCTCGGGACCCCTAGAGACCCAGTACTTC; cdr3_aa: CASSLISGPLETQYF
d_call: NA; clone_size: NA; v_call: TRBV12-3/TRBV12-4; j_call: TRBJ2-2; cdr3_length: 14; cdr3_nt: TGTGCCAGCAGTTTCCCAGGGTTCGACGGGGAGCTGTTTTTT; cdr3_aa: CASSFPGFDGELFF
d_call: NA; clone_size: few; v_call: TRBV7-2; j_call: TRBJ2-3; cdr3_length: 16; cdr3_nt: TGTGCCAGCAGCTACAGCAGGGGAGCTGGCACAGATACGCAGTATTTT; cdr3_aa: CASSYSRGAGTDTQYF
d_call: NA; clone_size: NA; v_call: TRBV6-5; j_call: TRBJ2-2; cdr3_length: 14; cdr3_nt: TGTGCCAGCAGTTATCTTTCTAACACCGGGGAGCTGTTTTTT; cdr3_aa: CASSYLSNTGELFF
d_call: TRBD2; clone_size: many; v_call: TRBV9; j_call: TRBJ2-5; cdr3_length: 15; cdr3_nt: TGTGCCAGCAGCCCCCCCCCGGGGCGGGGGGAGACCCAGTACTTC; cdr3_aa: CASSPPPGRGETQYF
d_call: NA; clone_size: many; v_call: TRBV29-1; j_call: TRBJ2-2; cdr3_length: 13; cdr3_nt: TGCAGCGTCCCTAGGGCGAACACCGGGGAGCTGTTTTTT; cdr3_aa: CSVPRANTGELFF
d_call: NA; clone_size: few; v_call: TRBV7-2; j_call: TRBJ2-1; cdr3_length: 14; cdr3_nt: TGTGCCAGCAGCGGGGGACCCCCCCTCAATGAGCAGTTCTTC; cdr3_aa: CASSGGPPLNEQFF
d_call: NA; clone_size: few; v_call: TRBV7-9; j_call: TRBJ1-5; cdr3_length: 16; cdr3_nt: TGTGCCAGCAGCTTAGGCGGCGGTAATAAGTTTCAGCCCCAGCATTTT; cdr3_aa: CASSLGGGNKFQPQHF
d_call: TRBD1; clone_size: few; v_call: TRBV19; j_call: TRBJ1-4; cdr3_length: 15; cdr3_nt: TGTGCCAGTAGGACAGGGGGCGCCTCCAATGAAAAACTGTTTTTT; cdr3_aa: CASRTGGASNEKLFF
d_call: NA; clone_size: few; v_call: TRBV10-3; j_call: TRBJ2-7; cdr3_length: 15; cdr3_nt: TGTGCCATCAGGCCGGGAAACGCAGGTGGTTACGAGCAGTACTTC; cdr3_aa: CAIRPGNAGGYEQYF
d_call: TRBD1; clone_size: NA; v_call: TRBV24-1; j_call: TRBJ2-3; cdr3_length: 16; cdr3_nt: TGTGCCACCAGTGACCCGGGACAGGGGGTTACAGATACGCAGTATTTT; cdr3_aa: CATSDPGQGVTDTQYF
d_call: TRBD1; clone_size: few; v_call: TRBV13; j_call: TRBJ2-4; cdr3_length: 17; cdr3_nt: TGTGCCAGCAGCCAAGGGACAGCCAAACTAGCCAAAAACATTCAGTACTTC; cdr3_aa: CASSQGTAKLAKNIQYF
d_call: TRBD2; clone_size: many; v_call: TRBV6-1; j_call: TRBJ2-3; cdr3_length: 14; cdr3_nt: TGTGCCAGCAAGAGCAGCGGGAGAGGGGATACGCAGTATTTT; cdr3_aa: CASKSSGRGDTQYF
d_call: TRBD1; clone_size: NA; v_call: TRBV20-1; j_call: TRBJ2-7; cdr3_length: 15; cdr3_nt: TGCAGTGCCGATTACCCGGGACAGGAAGATTACGAGCAGTACTTC; cdr3_aa: CSADYPGQEDYEQYF
d_call: NA; clone_size: few; v_call: TRBV27; j_call: TRBJ2-3; cdr3_length: 15; cdr3_nt: TGTGCCAGCAGTTTTGGGACTTCGAAACCAGATACGCAGTATTTT; cdr3_aa: CASSFGTSKPDTQYF
d_call: TRBD2; clone_size: NA; v_call: TRBV6-5; j_call: TRBJ2-3; cdr3_length: 15; cdr3_nt: TGTGCCAGCAGTTACACACTAGCGGGGCCCGGAGCGCAGTATTTT; cdr3_aa: CASSYTLAGPGAQYF
d_call: TRBD2; clone_size: few; v_call: TRBV27; j_call: TRBJ2-1; cdr3_length: 15; cdr3_nt: TGTGCCAGCAGTTCGCCAGCGGGAAGGGACAATGAGCAGTTCTTC; cdr3_aa: CASSSPAGRDNEQFF
d_call: TRBD2; clone_size: few; v_call: TRBV9; j_call: TRBJ2-7; cdr3_length: 13; cdr3_nt: TGTGCCAGCAGCGATCGGCTAGCGGGCGAGCAGTACTTC; cdr3_aa: CASSDRLAGEQYF
d_call: TRBD2; clone_size: NA; v_call: TRBV27; j_call: TRBJ2-3; cdr3_length: 15; cdr3_nt: TGTGCCAGCAGTTCCGGGACTAGCGTCCTAGATACGCAGTATTTT; cdr3_aa: CASSSGTSVLDTQYF
d_call: TRBD2; clone_size: NA; v_call: TRBV20-1; j_call: TRBJ2-5; cdr3_length: 17; cdr3_nt: TGCAGTGCTAGAGATCTAGGGACTAGCGGCTACCAAGAGACCCAGTACTTC; cdr3_aa: CSARDLGTSGYQETQYF
d_call: TRBD2; clone_size: few; v_call: TRBV14; j_call: TRBJ2-3; cdr3_length: 14; cdr3_nt: TGTGCCAGCAGCCAAGATAGCGGGACAGATACGCAGTATTTT; cdr3_aa: CASSQDSGTDTQYF
d_call: NA; clone_size: few; v_call: TRBV5-4; j_call: TRBJ2-1; cdr3_length: 17; cdr3_nt: TGTGCCAGCAGCTTGGAAGTAGGACGTGGGACCTACAATGAGCAGTTCTTC; cdr3_aa: CASSLEVGRGTYNEQFF
d_call: NA; clone_size: few; v_call: TRBV3-1; j_call: TRBJ2-7; cdr3_length: 13; cdr3_nt: TGTGCCAGCAGCATCAAAAGCTCCTACGAGCAGTACTTC; cdr3_aa: CASSIKSSYEQYF
d_call: NA; clone_size: few; v_call: TRBV29-1; j_call: TRBJ2-5; cdr3_length: 13; cdr3_nt: TGCAGCGTCCGGGACCCTCTTGGGGAGACCCAGTACTTC; cdr3_aa: CSVRDPLGETQYF
d_call: NA; clone_size: few; v_call: TRBV12-1; j_call: TRBJ2-4; cdr3_length: 23; cdr3_nt: TGTGCCAGCAGCTACCCAGGTCCCCAACATAGCGGTGGAGGTAGGACGGCCAAAAACATTCAGTACTTC; cdr3_aa: CASSYPGPQHSGGGRTAKNIQYF
d_call: TRBD1; clone_size: many; v_call: TRBV5-1; j_call: TRBJ2-7; cdr3_length: 13; cdr3_nt: TGCGCCAGCAGCGAGAGGGGGCTCTACGAGCAGTACTTC; cdr3_aa: CASSERGLYEQYF
d_call: TRBD2; clone_size: NA; v_call: TRBV7-2; j_call: TRBJ2-5; cdr3_length: 13; cdr3_nt: TGTGCCAGCAGCCGCGGACTAGAGGTGACCCAGTACTTC; cdr3_aa: CASSRGLEVTQYF
d_call: TRBD2; clone_size: NA; v_call: TRBV6-5; j_call: TRBJ2-7; cdr3_length: 16; cdr3_nt: TGTGCCAGCAGTTTCCCAGGGACTAGCGGGTTCGACGAGCAGTACTTC; cdr3_aa: CASSFPGTSGFDEQYF
d_call: NA; clone_size: NA; v_call: TRBV29-1; j_call: TRBJ2-7; cdr3_length: 12; cdr3_nt: TGCAGCGTTGCGATAAGGGACTACGAGCAGTACTTC; cdr3_aa: CSVAIRDYEQYF
d_call: TRBD1; clone_size: many; v_call: TRBV12-3/TRBV12-4; j_call: TRBJ2-7; cdr3_length: 12; cdr3_nt: TGTGCCAGCAGTTTGGACAGGGTCGAGCAGTACTTC; cdr3_aa: CASSLDRVEQYF
d_call: TRBD1; clone_size: few; v_call: TRBV9; j_call: TRBJ2-7; cdr3_length: 14; cdr3_nt: TGTGCCAGCAGCGCGGGACAGGGCCAAGCCGAGCAGTACTTC; cdr3_aa: CASSAGQGQAEQYF
d_call: NA; clone_size: NA; v_call: TRBV18; j_call: TRBJ2-3; cdr3_length: 12; cdr3_nt: TGTGCCAGCCTGGACAGCACAGATACGCAGTATTTT; cdr3_aa: CASLDSTDTQYF
d_call: TRBD2; clone_size: NA; v_call: TRBV7-2; j_call: TRBJ2-2; cdr3_length: 15; cdr3_nt: TGTGCCAGCAGTATAGCGGGAACGAACACCGGGGAGCTGTTTTTT; cdr3_aa: CASSIAGTNTGELFF
d_call: NA; clone_size: few; v_call: TRBV6-5; j_call: TRBJ1-2; cdr3_length: 15; cdr3_nt: TGTGCCAGCAGTTACTCGCAGGGGATGACCTATGGCTACACCTTC; cdr3_aa: CASSYSQGMTYGYTF
d_call: NA; clone_size: NA; v_call: TRBV7-2; j_call: TRBJ2-3; cdr3_length: 15; cdr3_nt: TGTGCCAGCAGCTCGGACTATGCTAGCACAGATACGCAGTATTTT; cdr3_aa: CASSSDYASTDTQYF